This TCR beta chain was obtained from a study of a mutant IDH1 vaccine in newly diagnosed glioma. The V end was cut by 5 bases, the J end by 7 bases, with 11 bases between. Germline V gene lookup returns CDR1 SGHAT and CDR2 FQNNGV. The CDR3 consists of 12 residues. Time point specified: week 11, during vaccination. A 20-mer mutant IDH1 peptide at 300 ug was injected subcutaneously with topical imiquimod. In regard to this clone: Its antigen is not identified.

The assay was immunoSEQ multiplex PCR, and TCRdb's table has in-frame clones only and misses some. Of about 60,000 clones listed, about 80% are singletons. The gene calls are TRBV11-2 and TRBJ1-2; D possibly corresponds to TRBD1 (6 bases). The sample in question was PBMCs, obtained from a glioma patient whose treatment included an IDH1 peptide vaccine. This TCR was sampled from a man aged 25 to 40 with glioma. In DNA form, the CDR3 reads TGTGCCAGCAGCCATACAGGGCCTGGCTACACCTTC. Amino acid sequence: CASSHTGPGYTF.